This T cell receptor (beta chain) was identified in a study of cytomegalovirus exposure and HLA in healthy donors. Findings and limits, study-wide: The study labeled 170 or so TCR beta chains cytomegalovirus-associated.

With respect to this clone: The antigen remains undetermined.

There are 16 residues in the CDR3. Looked up from germline, CDR1 is GTSNPN and CDR2 is SVGIG (reference sequence). V lost 5 bases, J lost 2 bases, and 8 bases stayed unmatched. PCR used 60 Vbeta primers and 13 Jbeta primers. Assay: immunoSEQ multiplex PCR; the TCRdb copy retains only in-frame clones and omits some. The profile shows roughly 120,000 clones, roughly 68% of them singletons. The clonotype comes from a woman aged 50 to 60 in good health and CMV-seropositive. The chain employs TRBV30 and TRBJ2-1; 11 nucleotides align to TRBD2. The sample consisted of PBMCs. The CDR3 DNA sequence: TGTGCCTGGGGGGGAACTAGCGGGGGACCCTACAATGAGCAGTTCTTC. It is translated as CAWGGTSGGPYNEQFF.